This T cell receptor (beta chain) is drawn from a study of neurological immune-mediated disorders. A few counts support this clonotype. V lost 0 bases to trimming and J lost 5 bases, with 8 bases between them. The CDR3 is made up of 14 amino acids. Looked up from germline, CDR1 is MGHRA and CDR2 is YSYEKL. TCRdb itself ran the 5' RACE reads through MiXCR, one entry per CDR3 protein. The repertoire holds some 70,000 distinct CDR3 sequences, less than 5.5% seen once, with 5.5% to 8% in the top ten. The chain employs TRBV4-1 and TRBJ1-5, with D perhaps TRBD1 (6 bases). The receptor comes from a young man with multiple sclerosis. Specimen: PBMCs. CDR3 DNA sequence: TGCGCCAGCAGCCAAGACAGGGGTCATCAGCCCCAGCATTTT. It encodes CASSQDRGHQPQHF.